Presented here are 4 T cell receptor beta chains from one specimen sequenced in a study of long-term antiretroviral therapy in people with HIV. The run of the v3.0 immunoSEQ assay was at survey level. Produced via immunoSEQ multiplex PCR; TCRdb's table is partial and in-frame only. The table has approximately 34,000 clones, roughly four fifths seen once. This material consisted of unsorted PBMCs, taken 1 year after starting antiretroviral therapy. The receptors here all came from a man younger than 35 with HIV.

V is TRBV27 and J is TRBJ2-7, with D possibly TRBD1 on 6 matching bases. CDR1 is MNHEY, CDR2 SMNVEV, per germline (reference sequence). The CDR3 contains 12 residues. Trimming removed 10 bases at V and 3 bases at J, with 13 bases between. Written as DNA, the CDR3 is TGTGCCACCTCCGGGACAAACTACGAGCAGTACTTC. It encodes CATSGTNYEQYF.

The genes are TRBV2 and TRBJ2-3, with D possibly TRBD2 on 7 matching bases. V shed 6 bases and J shed 3 bases, with 16 bases lying between them. Germline V lookup: CDR1 SNHLY, CDR2 FYNNEI. This CDR3 is built from 15 residues. The CDR3 spells CASRPTGGRTDTQYF. The CDR3 DNA is TGTGCCAGCAGACCTACGGGGGGCAGGACAGATACGCAGTATTTT.

This chain links TRBV27 with TRBJ1-1; D is perhaps TRBD1 (5 bases). V was clipped by 3 bases and J by 0 bases, with 11 bases between them. Looked up from germline, CDR1 is MNHEY and CDR2 is SMNVEV (reference sequence). The CDR3 extends over 15 amino acids. The CDR3 sequence: CASSLSRGMNTEAFF. For the CDR3, the DNA is TGTGCCAGCAGTTTGTCGAGGGGCATGAACACTGAAGCTTTCTTT.

The V call is TRBV5-8, the J call TRBJ1-5; TRBD1 matches at 10 bases. The V segment lost 5 bases and the J segment 7 bases; nucleotides outside the gene matches: 9. Germline V gene lookup returns CDR1 SGHTS and CDR2 YDEGEE. The CDR3 length is 15 residues. The CDR3 region has the DNA TGTGCCAGCAGGGCCGGGACAGGGGTCGTGCAGCCCCAGCATTTT. It yields the protein CASRAGTGVVQPQHF.